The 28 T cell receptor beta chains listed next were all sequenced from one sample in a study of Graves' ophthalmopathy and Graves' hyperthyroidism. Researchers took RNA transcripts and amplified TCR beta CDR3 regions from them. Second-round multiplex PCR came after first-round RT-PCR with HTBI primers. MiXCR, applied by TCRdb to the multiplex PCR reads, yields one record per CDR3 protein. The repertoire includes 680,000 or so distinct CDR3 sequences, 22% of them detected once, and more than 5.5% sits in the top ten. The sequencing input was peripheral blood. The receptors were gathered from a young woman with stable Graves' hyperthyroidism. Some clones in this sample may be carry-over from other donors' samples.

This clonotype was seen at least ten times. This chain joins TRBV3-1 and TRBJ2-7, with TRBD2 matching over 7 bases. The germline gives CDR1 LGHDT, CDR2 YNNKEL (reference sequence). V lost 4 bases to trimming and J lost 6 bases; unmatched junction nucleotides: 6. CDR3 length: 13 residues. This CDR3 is CASSRSGESEQYF. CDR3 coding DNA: TGTGCCAGCAGCCGCAGCGGGGAGAGCGAGCAGTACTTC.

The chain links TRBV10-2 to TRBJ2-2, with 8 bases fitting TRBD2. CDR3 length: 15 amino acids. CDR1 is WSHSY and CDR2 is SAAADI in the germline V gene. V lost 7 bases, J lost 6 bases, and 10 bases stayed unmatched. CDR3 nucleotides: TGCGCCAGCAAGATACTAGCGGCAGGCGCCGGGGAGCTGTTTTTT. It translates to CASKILAAGAGELFF.

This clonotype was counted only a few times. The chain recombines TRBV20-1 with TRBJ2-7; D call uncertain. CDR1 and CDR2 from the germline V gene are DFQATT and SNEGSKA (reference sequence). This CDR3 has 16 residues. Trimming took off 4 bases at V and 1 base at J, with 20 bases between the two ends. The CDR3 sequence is CSAKAVGEPRSYEQYF. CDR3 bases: TGCAGTGCTAAGGCGGTTGGTGAGCCGAGATCCTACGAGCAGTACTTC.

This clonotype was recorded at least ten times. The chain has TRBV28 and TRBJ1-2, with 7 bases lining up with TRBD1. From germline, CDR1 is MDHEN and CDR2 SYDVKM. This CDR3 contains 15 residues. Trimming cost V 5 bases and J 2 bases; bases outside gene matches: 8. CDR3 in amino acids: CASSIPSGQNYGYTF. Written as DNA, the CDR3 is TGTGCCAGCAGTATCCCCTCGGGACAGAACTATGGCTACACCTTC.

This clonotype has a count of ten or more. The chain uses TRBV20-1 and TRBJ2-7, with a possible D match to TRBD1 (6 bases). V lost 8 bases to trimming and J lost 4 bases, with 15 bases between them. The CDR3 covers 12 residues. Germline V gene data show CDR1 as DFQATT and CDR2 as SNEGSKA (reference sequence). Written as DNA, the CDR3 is TGCAGTCCAACCCGGGACACTTACGAGCAGTACTTC. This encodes CSPTRDTYEQYF.

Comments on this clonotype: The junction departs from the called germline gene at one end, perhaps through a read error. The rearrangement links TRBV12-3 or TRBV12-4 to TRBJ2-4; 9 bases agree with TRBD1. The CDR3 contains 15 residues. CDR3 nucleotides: TGTGCCAGCAGTTCCGGGACAGGGTACCAAAACATTAAGTACTTC. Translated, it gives CASSSGTGYQNIKYF.

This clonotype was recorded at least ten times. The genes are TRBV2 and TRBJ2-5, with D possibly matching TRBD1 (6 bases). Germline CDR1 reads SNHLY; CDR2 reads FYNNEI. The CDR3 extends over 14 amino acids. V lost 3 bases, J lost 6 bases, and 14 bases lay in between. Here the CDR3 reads CASSEGAYGQTQYF. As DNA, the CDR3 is TGTGCCAGCAGTGAGGGGGCCTACGGGCAGACCCAGTACTTC.

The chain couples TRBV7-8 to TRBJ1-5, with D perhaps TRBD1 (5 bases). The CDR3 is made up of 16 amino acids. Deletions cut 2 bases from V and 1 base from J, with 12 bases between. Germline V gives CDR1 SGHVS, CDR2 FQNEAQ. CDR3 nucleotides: TGTGCCAGCAGCTTACTGGCGGGACTAAGCAATCAGCCCCAGCATTTT. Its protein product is CASSLLAGLSNQPQHF.

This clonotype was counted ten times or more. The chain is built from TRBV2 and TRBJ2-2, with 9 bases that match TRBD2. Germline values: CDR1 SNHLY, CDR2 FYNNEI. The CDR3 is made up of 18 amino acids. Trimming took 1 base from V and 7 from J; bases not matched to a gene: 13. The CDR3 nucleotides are TGTGCCAGCAGTGAAGGTGGGGCTAGCGGGGTTTACGGCGGGGAGCTGTTTTTT. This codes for CASSEGGASGVYGGELFF.

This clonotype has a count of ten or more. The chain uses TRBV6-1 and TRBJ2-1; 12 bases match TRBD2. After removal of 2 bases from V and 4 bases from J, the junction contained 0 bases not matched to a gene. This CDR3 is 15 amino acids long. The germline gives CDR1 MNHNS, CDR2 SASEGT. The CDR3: CASSETSGRYNEQFF. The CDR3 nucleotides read TGTGCCAGCAGTGAAACTAGCGGGAGGTACAATGAGCAGTTCTTC.

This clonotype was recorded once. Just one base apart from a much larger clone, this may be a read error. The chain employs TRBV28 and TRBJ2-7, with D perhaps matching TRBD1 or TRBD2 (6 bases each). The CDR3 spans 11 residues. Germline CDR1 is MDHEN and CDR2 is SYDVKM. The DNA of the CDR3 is TGTGCCAGCAAGGGGGGCCTCGAGCAGTGCTTC. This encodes CASKGGLEQCF.

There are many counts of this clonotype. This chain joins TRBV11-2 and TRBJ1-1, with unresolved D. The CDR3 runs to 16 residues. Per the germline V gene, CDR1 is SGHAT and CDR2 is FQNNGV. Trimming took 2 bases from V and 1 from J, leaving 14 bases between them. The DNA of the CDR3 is TGTGCCAGCAGCTTATATAACGGGAGAGAGAACACTGAAGCTTTCTTT. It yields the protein CASSLYNGRENTEAFF.

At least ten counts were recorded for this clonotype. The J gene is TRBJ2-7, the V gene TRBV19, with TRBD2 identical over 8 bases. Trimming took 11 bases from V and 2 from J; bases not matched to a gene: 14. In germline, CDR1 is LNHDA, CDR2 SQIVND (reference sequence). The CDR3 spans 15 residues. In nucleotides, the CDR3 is TGTGCCGCCAGCCCGGGACTAGTCTCTCCCTACGAGCAGTACTTC. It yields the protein CAASPGLVSPYEQYF.

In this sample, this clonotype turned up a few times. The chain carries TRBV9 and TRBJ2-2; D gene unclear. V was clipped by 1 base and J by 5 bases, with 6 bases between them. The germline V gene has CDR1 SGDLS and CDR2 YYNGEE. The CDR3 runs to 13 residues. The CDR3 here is CASSVRRTGELFF. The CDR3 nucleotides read TGTGCCAGCAGCGTAAGACGAACCGGGGAGCTGTTTTTT.

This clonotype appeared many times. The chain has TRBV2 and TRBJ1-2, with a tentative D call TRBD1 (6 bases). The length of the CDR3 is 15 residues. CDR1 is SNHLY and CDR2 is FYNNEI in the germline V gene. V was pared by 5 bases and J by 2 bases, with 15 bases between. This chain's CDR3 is CASSSKGVANYGYTF. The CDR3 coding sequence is TGTGCCAGCAGTTCGAAGGGGGTAGCGAACTATGGCTACACCTTC.

CDR3 nucleotides: TGTGCCAGCAGTCCCACATGGACCGGGGAGCAGTACTTC. Protein sequence: CASSPTWTGEQYF. V gene TRBV6-2 or TRBV6-3 combines with J gene TRBJ2-7; D uncertain. Between the trimmed V and J ends, which lost 5 bases and 7 bases, there was a span of 15 bases. The CDR3 runs to 13 residues. Germline V gene lookup returns CDR1 MNHEY and CDR2 SVGEGT.

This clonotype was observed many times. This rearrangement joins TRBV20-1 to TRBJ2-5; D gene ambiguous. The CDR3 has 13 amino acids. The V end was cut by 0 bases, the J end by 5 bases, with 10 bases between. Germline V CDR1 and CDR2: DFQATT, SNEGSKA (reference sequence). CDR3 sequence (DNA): TGCAGTGCTAGAGATGGGCTCCGGGAGACCCAGTACTTC. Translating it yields CSARDGLRETQYF.

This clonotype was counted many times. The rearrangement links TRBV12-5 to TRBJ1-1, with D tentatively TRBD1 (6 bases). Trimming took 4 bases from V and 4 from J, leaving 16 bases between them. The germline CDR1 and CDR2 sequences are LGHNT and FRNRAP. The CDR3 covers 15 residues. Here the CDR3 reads CASGSQQGMSTEAFF. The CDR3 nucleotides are TGTGCTAGTGGTTCGCAACAGGGAATGAGCACTGAAGCTTTCTTT.

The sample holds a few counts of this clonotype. The CDR3 reads CASSLSGRDQYF. The DNA for the CDR3 is TGCGCCAGCAGCTTGAGTGGCAGGGACCAGTACTTC. The rearrangement uses TRBV5-1 and TRBJ2-7; D might be TRBD1 or TRBD2, each matching 5 bases. V was clipped by 1 base and J by 10 bases, with 12 bases between them. Germline CDR1 reads SGHRS; CDR2 reads YFSETQ. There are 12 residues in the CDR3. Based on the CDR3 plus reference TRBV5-1 and TRBJ2-7, the full variable domain is KAGVTQTPRYLIKTRGQQVTLSCSPISGHRSVSWYQQTPGQGLQFLFEYFSETQRNKGNFPGRFSGRQFSNSRSEMNVSTLELGDSALYLCASSLSGRDQYFGPGTRLTVT.

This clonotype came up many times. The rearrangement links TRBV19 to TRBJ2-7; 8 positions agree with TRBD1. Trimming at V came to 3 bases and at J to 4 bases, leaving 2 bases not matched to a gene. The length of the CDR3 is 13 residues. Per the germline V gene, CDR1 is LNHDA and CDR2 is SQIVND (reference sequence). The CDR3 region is CASSIGQGYEQYF. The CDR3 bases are TGTGCCAGTAGTATTGGACAGGGATACGAGCAGTACTTC.

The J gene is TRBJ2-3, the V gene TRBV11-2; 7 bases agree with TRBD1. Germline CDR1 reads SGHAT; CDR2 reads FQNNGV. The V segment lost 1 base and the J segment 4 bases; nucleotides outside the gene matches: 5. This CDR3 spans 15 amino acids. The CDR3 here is CASSLGTQGPDTQYF. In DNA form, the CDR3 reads TGTGCCAGCAGCTTAGGCACACAGGGGCCAGATACGCAGTATTTT.

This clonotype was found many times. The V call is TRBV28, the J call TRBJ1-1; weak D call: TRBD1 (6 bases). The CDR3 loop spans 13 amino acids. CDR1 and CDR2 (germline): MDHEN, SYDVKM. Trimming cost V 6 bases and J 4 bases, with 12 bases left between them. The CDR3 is CASRSQGSTEAFF. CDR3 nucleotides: TGTGCCAGCAGGTCACAGGGATCCACTGAAGCTTTCTTT.

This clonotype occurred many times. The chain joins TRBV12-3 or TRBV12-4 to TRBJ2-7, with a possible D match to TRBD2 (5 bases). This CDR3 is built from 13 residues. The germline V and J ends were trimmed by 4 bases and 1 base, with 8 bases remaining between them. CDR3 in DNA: TGTGCCAGCAGTTCCCCGGGGTCCTACGAGCAGTACTTC. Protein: CASSSPGSYEQYF.

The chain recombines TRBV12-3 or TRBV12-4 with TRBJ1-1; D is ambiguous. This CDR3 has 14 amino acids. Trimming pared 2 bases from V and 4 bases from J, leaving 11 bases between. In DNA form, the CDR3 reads TGTGCCAGCAGTTTAACCCGGGGAGTCACTGAAGCTTTCTTT. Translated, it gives CASSLTRGVTEAFF.

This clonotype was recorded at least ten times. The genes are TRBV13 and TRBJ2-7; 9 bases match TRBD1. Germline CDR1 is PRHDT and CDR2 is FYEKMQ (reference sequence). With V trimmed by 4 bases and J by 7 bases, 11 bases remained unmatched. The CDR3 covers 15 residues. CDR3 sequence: CASSSGGQGTYEQYF. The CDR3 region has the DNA TGTGCCAGCAGCTCTGGGGGACAGGGTACTTATGAGCAGTACTTC.

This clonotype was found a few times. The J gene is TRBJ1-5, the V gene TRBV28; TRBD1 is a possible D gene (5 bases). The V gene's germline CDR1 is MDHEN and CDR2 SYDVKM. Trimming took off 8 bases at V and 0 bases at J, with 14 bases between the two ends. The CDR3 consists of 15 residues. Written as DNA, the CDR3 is TGTGCCAGCTCCGCCGTCGGGGCTAGCAATCAGCCCCAGCATTTT. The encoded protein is CASSAVGASNQPQHF.

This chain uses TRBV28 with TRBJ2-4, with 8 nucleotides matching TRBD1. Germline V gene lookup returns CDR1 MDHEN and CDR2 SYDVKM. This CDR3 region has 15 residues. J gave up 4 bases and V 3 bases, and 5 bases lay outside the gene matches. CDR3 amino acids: CASSFTGTGKNIQYF. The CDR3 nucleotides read TGTGCCAGCAGTTTTACCGGGACAGGAAAAAACATTCAGTACTTC.

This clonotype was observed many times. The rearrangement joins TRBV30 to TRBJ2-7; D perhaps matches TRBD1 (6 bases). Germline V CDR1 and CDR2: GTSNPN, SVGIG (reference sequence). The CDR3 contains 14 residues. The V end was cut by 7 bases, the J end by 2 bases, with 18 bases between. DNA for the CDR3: TGTGCCTACTCAACCGGGACACCGGCCTACGAGCAGTACTTC. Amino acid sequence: CAYSTGTPAYEQYF. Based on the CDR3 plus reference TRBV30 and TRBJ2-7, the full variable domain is SQTIHQWPATLVQPVGSPLSLECTVEGTSNPNLYWYRQAAGRGLQLLFYSVGIGQISSEVPQNLSASRPQDRQFILSSKKLLLSDSGFYLCAYSTGTPAYEQYFGPGTRLTVT.